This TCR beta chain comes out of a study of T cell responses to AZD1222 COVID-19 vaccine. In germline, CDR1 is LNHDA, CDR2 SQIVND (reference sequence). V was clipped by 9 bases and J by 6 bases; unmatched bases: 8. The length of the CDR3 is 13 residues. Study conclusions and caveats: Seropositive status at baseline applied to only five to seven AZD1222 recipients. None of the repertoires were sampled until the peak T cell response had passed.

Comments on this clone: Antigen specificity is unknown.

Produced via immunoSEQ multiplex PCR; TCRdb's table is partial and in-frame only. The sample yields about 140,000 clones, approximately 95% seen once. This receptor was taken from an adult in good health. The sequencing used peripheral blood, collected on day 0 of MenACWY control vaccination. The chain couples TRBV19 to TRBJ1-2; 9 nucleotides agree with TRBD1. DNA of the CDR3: TGTGCCAGCCGCCGGGACAGGGACCATGGCTACACCTTC. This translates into CASRRDRDHGYTF.